These 4 T cell receptor beta chains share one sample of origin, sequenced in a study of blood T cell repertoires in COVID-19 (dated by TCRdb to between 2020 and 2021). Library construction relied on the immunoSEQ multiplex PCR assay. TCRdb stores this immuneACCESS table with in-frame sequences only. Part of the clones is absent; in the studies checked, under half of the shortfall reflects unresolved V genes, and no reason is known for the rest. The sample contains a few hundred thousand clones, under 90% of them found a single time. The ten biggest clones cover roughly 2.9% of the sample. The source material was PBMCs or T cells enriched from blood (not recorded which). The receptors were sampled from a woman between 45 and 60 years old who had been exposed to COVID-19.

This chain connects TRBV2 to TRBJ1-5, with a weak D call TRBD1 (5 bases). Germline lookup yields CDR1 SNHLY and CDR2 FYNNEI. Trimming pared 3 bases from V and 2 bases from J, leaving 14 bases between. The CDR3 runs 16 residues. For the CDR3, the DNA is TGTGCCAGCAGTGAGGGGAATGGGGCGCGCAATCAGCCCCAGCATTTT. Amino acid sequence: CASSEGNGARNQPQHF. The full variable domain, its missing parts supplied by reference TRBV2 and TRBJ1-5, is EPEVTQTPSHQVTQMGQEVILRCVPISNHLYFYWYRQILGQKVEFLVSFYNNEISEKSEIFDDQFSVERPDGSNFTLKIRSTKLEDSAMYFCASSEGNGARNQPQHFGDGTRLSIL.

This clone was observed a few times. V usage is TRBV3-1 (or the pseudogene TRBV3-2) and J usage is TRBJ1-6, with 11 bases identical to TRBD1. The trim removed 7 bases at V and 9 bases at J, leaving 11 bases unmatched. Germline V CDR1 and CDR2: LGHDT, YNNKEL (reference sequence). CDR3 length: 16 amino acids. The DNA for the CDR3 is TGTGCCAGCAATCACGTGGGAGGGACAGGGGGTTCACCCCTCCACTTT. Amino acid sequence: CASNHVGGTGGSPLHF.

The V call is TRBV6-5, the J call TRBJ1-5, with a tentative D call TRBD1 (6 bases). Germline loops: CDR1 MNHEY, CDR2 SVGAGI. This CDR3 has 15 residues. V dropped 6 bases and J dropped 0 bases, with 12 bases sitting between them. CDR3 coding DNA: TGTGCCAGCAGAAAAGGGGGAAGTAGCAATCAGCCCCAGCATTTT. Amino acids: CASRKGGSSNQPQHF.

This sequence joins TRBV7-8 and TRBJ1-2; D gene ambiguous. From germline, CDR1 is SGHVS and CDR2 FQNEAQ. The germline V and J ends were trimmed by 0 bases and 5 bases, with 16 bases remaining between them. The CDR3 consists of 16 residues. DNA of the CDR3: TGTGCCAGCAGCTTAGCGGAGGATAGGAGAGGATATGGCTACACCTTC. Translation: CASSLAEDRRGYGYTF.